This T cell receptor beta chain was recovered during a study of neoadjuvant anti-PD-1 for oral cavity cancer. Time point of the sample: after neoadjuvant nivolumab, at surgical resection. The repertoire was sequenced with immunoSEQ multiplex PCR; TCRdb's copy has only in-frame clones and lacks some. Among more than 20,000 clones listed, around a quarter were seen once. Here the sequenced sample was tumor tissue, taken after nivolumab (anti-PD-1) treatment. This sequence was found in a person between 40 and 79 years old with oral cavity squamous cell carcinoma.

CDR3 coding DNA: TGTGCCAGTAGTATAGATTCACAGGGGAGAAGAGGCTACACCTTC. Its protein product is CASSIDSQGRRGYTF. The chain links TRBV19 to TRBJ1-2; 7 nucleotides match TRBD1. V gave up 0 bases and J gave up 8 bases; unmatched junction bases: 9. The CDR3 loop spans 15 amino acids. The germline V gene has CDR1 LNHDA and CDR2 SQIVND (reference sequence).